One sample yielded the 3 T cell receptor beta chains listed below, sequenced in a study of blood T cell repertoires in COVID-19. TCRdb keeps only in-frame clones here, not all; method: immunoSEQ multiplex PCR. Here the sample spans 150,000 to 190,000 clones, roughly 80% being singletons. The sample comprised PBMCs or T cells enriched from blood (not recorded which). These receptors originate from a man in his forties or fifties who had recovered from COVID-19.

The chain recombines TRBV2 with TRBJ2-1; 10 bases align to TRBD2. The CDR3 covers 16 residues. Germline V gene data show CDR1 as SNHLY and CDR2 as FYNNEI. The trim removed 8 bases at V and 4 bases at J, leaving 11 bases unmatched. CDR3 nucleotides: TGTGCCAGCGACAAAAGCGGGGGGGCCGTTTACAATGAGCAGTTCTTC. Translated: CASDKSGGAVYNEQFF.

V usage is TRBV10-3 and J usage is TRBJ1-1; D might be TRBD1 (5 bases). Germline V CDR1 and CDR2: ENHRY, SYGVKD. The CDR3 spans 11 residues. With 10 bases removed from V and 3 bases from J, the gap between germline ends came to 9 bases. The DNA of the CDR3 is TGTGCCACCACGGGGGACACTGAAGCTTTCTTT. Amino acids: CATTGDTEAFF.

This chain links TRBV5-4 with TRBJ2-3; 9 nucleotides align to TRBD2. The germline V gene has CDR1 SGHNT and CDR2 YYREEE (reference sequence). The CDR3 is 16 residues long. Trimming at V came to 4 bases and at J to 1 base, leaving 7 bases not matched to a gene. The CDR3 protein is CASSLWSSGGTDTQYF. CDR3 DNA sequence: TGTGCCAGCAGCCTATGGTCTAGCGGGGGCACAGATACGCAGTATTTT.